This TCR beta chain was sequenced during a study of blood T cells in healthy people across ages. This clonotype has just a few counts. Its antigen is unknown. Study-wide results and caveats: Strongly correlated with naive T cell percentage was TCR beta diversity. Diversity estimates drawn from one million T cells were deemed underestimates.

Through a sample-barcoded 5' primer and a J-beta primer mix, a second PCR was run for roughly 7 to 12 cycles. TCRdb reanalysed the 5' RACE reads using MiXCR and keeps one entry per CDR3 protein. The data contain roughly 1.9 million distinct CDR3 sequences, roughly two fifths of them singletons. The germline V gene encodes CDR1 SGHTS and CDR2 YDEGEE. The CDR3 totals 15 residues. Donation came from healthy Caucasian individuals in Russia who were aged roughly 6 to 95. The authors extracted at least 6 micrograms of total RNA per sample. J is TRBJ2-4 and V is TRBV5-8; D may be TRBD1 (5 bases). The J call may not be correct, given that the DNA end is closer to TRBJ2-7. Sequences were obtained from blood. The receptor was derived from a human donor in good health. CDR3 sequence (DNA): TGTGCCAGCAGCTTGGACGTTACAGGAGTGAACGAGCAGTACTTC. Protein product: CASSLDVTGVNEQYF.